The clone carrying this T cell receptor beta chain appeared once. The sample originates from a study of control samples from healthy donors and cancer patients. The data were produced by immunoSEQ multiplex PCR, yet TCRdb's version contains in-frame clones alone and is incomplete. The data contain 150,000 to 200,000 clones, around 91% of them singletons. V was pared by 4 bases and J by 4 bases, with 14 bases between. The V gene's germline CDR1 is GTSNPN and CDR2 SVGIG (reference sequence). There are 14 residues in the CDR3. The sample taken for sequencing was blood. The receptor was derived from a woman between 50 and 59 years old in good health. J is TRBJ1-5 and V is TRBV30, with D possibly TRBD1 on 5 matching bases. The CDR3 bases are TGTGCCTGGATAAGCGGGGGTCGAAATCAGCCCCAGCATTTT. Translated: CAWISGGRNQPQHF.